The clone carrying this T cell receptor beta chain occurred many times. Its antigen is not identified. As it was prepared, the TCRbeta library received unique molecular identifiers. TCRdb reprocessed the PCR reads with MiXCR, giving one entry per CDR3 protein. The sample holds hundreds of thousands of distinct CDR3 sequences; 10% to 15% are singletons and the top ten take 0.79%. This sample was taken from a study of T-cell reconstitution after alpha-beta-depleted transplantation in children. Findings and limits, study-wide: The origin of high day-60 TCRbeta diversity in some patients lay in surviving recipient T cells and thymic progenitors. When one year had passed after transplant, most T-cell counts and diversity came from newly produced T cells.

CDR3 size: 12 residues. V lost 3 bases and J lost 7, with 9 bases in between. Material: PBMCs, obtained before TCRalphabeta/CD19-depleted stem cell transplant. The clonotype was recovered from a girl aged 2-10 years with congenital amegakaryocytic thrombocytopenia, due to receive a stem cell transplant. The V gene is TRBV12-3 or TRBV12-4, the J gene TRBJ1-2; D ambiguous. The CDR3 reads CASSFSGSGYTF. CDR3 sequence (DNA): TGTGCCAGCAGTTTTTCGGGGTCTGGCTACACCTTC.